The TCR beta chain described here comes from a study of cytomegalovirus exposure and HLA in healthy donors (dated by TCRdb to the late 2010s). Broadly, across the study: An earlier analysis of approximately 550 of the donors reported 250 to 300 Gb of sequence data and approximately 110 million unique TCR beta sequences from approximately 180 million T cells. An early release covering roughly 600 HLA-typed donors comprised about 320 gigabases of sequencing data and around 86 million unique TCR sequences. Of the 300 to 500 genotyped donors, approximately 80% were placed in the genetic ancestry cluster associated with self-reported Caucasian donors. The study was designed to test whether signatures of past pathogen exposure could be identified by cataloging public T cell receptors. The study profiled the T cell repertoires of hundreds of subjects by immunosequencing and related them to cytomegalovirus serostatus. Along with the roughly 670-subject first cohort, a separate validation cohort of about 110 different subjects was used. To predict cytomegalovirus infection status, the study combined high-throughput TCR immunosequencing, statistical association of individual TCRs with disease status, and machine learning. In a later analysis, previously published TCR beta repertoires from 670 or so donors were re-analyzed and high-resolution HLA genotyping was added so that TCR occurrence patterns could be studied. The later analysis used no new phenotypic data to find candidate immune exposures, relying instead on TCR beta sequences and their occurrence across donors. To decide whether each TCR beta V gene segment behaved as functional or pseudogenic, an earlier analysis of nearly 600 of the donors relied on high-throughput TCR beta sequencing. Donor age, sex, ethnicity and CMV serostatus were compiled together with the repertoire data. A later genetic analysis used genome-wide SNP genotypes for 398 of the 666 donors, treating that subset as a discovery cohort. Every repertoire in the discovery cohort had been generated on one and the same sequencing platform. Class I and class II HLA loci were covered by the typing at four-digit resolution. The number of donors typed differed by locus, with about 629-630 for A, B, C, DRB1 and DQB1, around 520 for DQA1, over 600 for DPA1, and some 450 for DPB1. Four or five DR-DQ haplotypes were treated as single units for association and clustering because of strong linkage in the cohort. On average, roughly 200,000 unique TCR beta nucleotide sequences were sequenced per donor among about 400 genotyped donors of the cohort, with roughly 18% of those sequences being non-productive.

Results and caveats for the whole study, not just this receptor: A later analysis found that most CMV-associated TCR beta chains appeared HLA-restricted, with HLA associations seemingly driven largely by CMV exposure. In both the original and validation cohorts, the classifier was reported to diagnose cytomegalovirus status with high specificity and sensitivity. A further reported finding was that TCR beta sequences accurately predicted the HLA-A and HLA-B alleles for most subjects in the first cohort. In an earlier analysis of approximately 600 of the donors, most TCR beta V segments were observed in productive rearrangements about 87% or about 30% of the time, broadly matching IMGT annotations. In a later analysis, HLA-associated TCR beta chains showed more clonal expansion and lower generation probabilities than non-associated chains that were equally common. According to the authors, the approach could potentially be generalized to other disease states and immunological phenotypes. In a later analysis, some 18,000 TCR beta sequences were associated with specific HLA alleles at a false discovery rate of 0.05. Roughly uniform sequencing depth across donors was assumed in presence/absence analyses, although this assumption may not hold. An association between a missense DCLRE1C variant and V-gene and J-gene trimming of TCR beta chains was found in a later genetic analysis and replicated in an independent cohort. Most TCR sequences were seen in very few donors, while some public TCRs were found in many individuals. Because counts were too low, 15 or so rarely observed V segments, including chromosome 9 orphons, were excluded from the earlier analysis of some 540 of the donors. A later analysis reported that several top co-occurrence clusters appeared linked to parvovirus B19, influenza, CMV and Epstein-Barr virus. Only TCR beta chains were sequenced in this cohort, and the absence of alpha or paired-chain data limited detectable features. A cluster of highly shared sequence variants was judged likely to be a technical artifact of the sequencing pipeline. In a later genetic analysis, fewer N-insertions in productive TCRs were reported among donors in an Asian-associated ancestry cluster than the approximately 710-donor mean. Linkage disequilibrium might explain the correlated functional status among segregating V segments, but an unknown experimental factor could not be ruled out. The study listed 150 to 200 TCR beta chains as associated with cytomegalovirus. Strong co-occurrence of HLA alleles, especially DR and DQ, made assigning TCR associations to individual alleles difficult. In vitro tests confirmed that a few of the cytomegalovirus-associated TCR beta chains recognize cytomegalovirus antigens. The only immune exposure information available for the cohort was CMV serostatus. In a later analysis, TCR association rates were found to vary across HLA loci, with the most associated TCRs seen for DRB1 alleles and the fewest for HLA-C alleles. HLA typing was unavailable for some donors at each locus, so association tests used only the typed subset.

Turning to this clone: Its antigen remains unidentified. Base qualities are not recorded, but no much larger clone differs from it by a single base.

The cohort comprised under 700 healthy bone marrow donors. All cohort members were sampled while nominally healthy, although unrecorded immune exposures were likely present. The donor was CMV seropositive and belonged to the group of 250 to 300 seropositive cohort members. A peripheral blood sample was collected from each donor, and TCR beta sequencing was performed on peripheral blood mononuclear cells. The Qiagen DNeasy Blood Extraction Kit was used to extract genomic DNA from the blood cell samples. The library was prepared using the immunoSEQ multiplex PCR assay. A mixture of 60 forward primers for TCR Vbeta segments and 13 reverse primers for TCR Jbeta segments was used in the multiplex PCR. Amplification of the CDR3 region of rearranged TCR beta genes was performed with a multiplex PCR assay on genomic DNA. On the Illumina HiSeq System, the amplified TCR beta libraries were sequenced as 87-base-pair reads. As for how the authors treated the data: In a later analysis, roughly 80 million unique TCR beta chains were counted across the roughly 670 repertoires, and approximately 9.9 million of these chains were shared by at least two donors. Raw reads were error-corrected and collapsed into unique sequences with a nearest-neighbor algorithm that merged closely related sequences to remove PCR and sequencing errors. V, D and J gene segments were assigned by aligning CDR3 sequences to IMGT reference sequences. For a sequence to be retained, a match of at least six nucleotides to both a V gene segment and a J gene segment was required. Rearrangements were classified as productive when the CDR3 lacked stop codons and remained in frame with V and J, and all other rearrangements were classified as non-productive. CDR3 was defined according to IMGT convention as the region running from the second conserved V-encoded cysteine to the conserved J-encoded phenylalanine. The earlier analysis of 500 to 750 of the donors excluded any sequence lacking an unambiguous match to a single V gene segment. In an earlier analysis of some 590 of the donors, V segments were called functional above 56.7% productive rearrangements and were called segregating when the between-donor standard deviation exceeded 5%. A statistical classification framework was built to diagnose cytomegalovirus status from the catalog of TCR beta chain sequences. A later analysis assigned V and J genes by comparing TCR nucleotide sequences with IMGT/GENE-DB human TR gene sequences. Using the TCRdist pipeline, a later analysis assigned CDR3 sequences along with most-parsimonious VDJ recombination scenarios. In a later analysis, each TCR beta chain was defined by its CDR3 amino acid sequence together with its V-gene family, and reads lacking a unique V-gene family were excluded. In a later analysis, 500 to 700 highly shared, low-generation-probability nucleotide sequences were removed to address suspected cross-contamination and a sequencing artifact. For each public chain, a later analysis derived a clonal expansion index from normalized ranks of inferred template counts within each repertoire. In a later analysis, generation probabilities were computed using a VDJ recombination model fitted to out-of-frame rearrangements, and the results were checked against IGoR. Hypergeometric tests were used in a later analysis to score TCR-TCR, TCR-HLA and TCR-CMV co-occurrence, with a repertoire-size bias correction applied to the TCR pairs. A later analysis estimated false discovery rates by permuting HLA or CMV assignments 20 times. A later analysis grouped co-occurring TCRs with DBSCAN, adding TCRdist sequence similarity when clustering within HLA-allele-positive subsets. For co-occurrence clustering, repertoires with fewer than 30,000 or more than 120,000 public chains were excluded, along with about five repertoires with anomalous nucleotide sharing. As stored in TCRdb, this immuneACCESS dataset retains in-frame rearrangements with V and J assigned. A fraction of the clones does not appear; measured against another copy, unresolved V genes explain less than half of the discrepancy, and the remainder lacks a known reason. V, J and clone size are taken as reported in that table, and D and trimming were inferred from the DNA itself. For this sample the table gives around 160,000 clones, of which 70% to 90% were detected only once. Together, the top ten hold about 9.3% of the sample.

The receptor's source is a man aged 18 to 30 in good health and CMV-seropositive. Material: PBMCs.

The CDR3 sequence is CASSLQANEQFF. In nucleotides, the sequence is TGTGCCAGCAGCCTTCAGGCCAATGAGCAGTTCTTC. In this chain, TRBV7-9 is recombined with TRBJ2-1; no confident D gene assignment can be made. Taken from the germline V gene (reference sequence), the CDR1 and CDR2 loops are SEHNR and FQNEAQ. The CDR3 measures 12 amino acids from cysteine to phenylalanine. Left in the record is the CDR3 DNA by itself, 36 bases read in frame from the first base. V lost 5 bases and J lost 6 bases; the stretch between them is 8 bases long.